This entry features one T cell receptor (beta chain) sequence. The data stem from a study of control samples from healthy donors and cancer patients. Some clones are missing from TCRdb's copy, which holds only in-frame ones; the method was immunoSEQ multiplex PCR. The table shows 15,000 to 20,000 clones, with around 90% occurring only once. The CDR3 covers 13 residues. The germline gives CDR1 SNHLY, CDR2 FYNNEI. Between the trimmed V and J ends, which lost 5 bases and 6 bases, there was a span of 11 bases. J is TRBJ1-5 and V is TRBV2; D might be TRBD1 (5 bases). The sample was PBMCs. The receptor was derived from a man aged 55 to 70 with head and neck cancer. In DNA, the CDR3 is TGTGCCAGCAGTCGACAGTCGGGTCAGCCCCAGCATTTT. It specifies CASSRQSGQPQHF.